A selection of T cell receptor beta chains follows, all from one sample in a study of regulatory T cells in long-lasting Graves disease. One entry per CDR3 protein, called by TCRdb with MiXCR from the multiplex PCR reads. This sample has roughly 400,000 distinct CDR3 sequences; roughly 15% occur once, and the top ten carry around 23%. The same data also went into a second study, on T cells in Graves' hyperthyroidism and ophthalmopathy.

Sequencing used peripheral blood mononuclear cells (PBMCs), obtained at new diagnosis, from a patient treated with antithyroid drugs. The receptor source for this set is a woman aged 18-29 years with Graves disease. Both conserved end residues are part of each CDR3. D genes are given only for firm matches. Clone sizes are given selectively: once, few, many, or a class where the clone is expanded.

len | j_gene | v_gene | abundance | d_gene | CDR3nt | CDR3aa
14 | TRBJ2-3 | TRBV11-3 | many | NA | TGTGCCAGCAGCTTAGAGGAGGGAGGCGATACGCAGTATTTT | CASSLEEGGDTQYF
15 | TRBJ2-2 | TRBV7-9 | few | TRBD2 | TGTGCCAGCAGCTTTGGACTAGCGGCCACCGGGGAGCTGTTTTTT | CASSFGLAATGELFF
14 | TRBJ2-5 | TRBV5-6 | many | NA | TGTGCCAGCAGCTTCTCTAGCGTTCAAGAGACCCAGTACTTC | CASSFSSVQETQYF
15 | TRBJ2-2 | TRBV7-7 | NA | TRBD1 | TGTGCTAGCAGCTTATATGACAGGGGCACCGGGGAGCTGTTTTTT | CASSLYDRGTGELFF
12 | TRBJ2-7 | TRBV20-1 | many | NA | TGCAGTGCTAGTCCTACTAGTAACGAGCAGTACTTC | CSASPTSNEQYF
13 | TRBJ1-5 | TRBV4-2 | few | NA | TGTGCCAGCAGCCAAGTCGTTAAAGAGCCCCAGCATTTT | CASSQVVKEPQHF
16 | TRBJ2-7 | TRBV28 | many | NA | TGTGCCAGCAGCGGATTTGACAGTCAGAGCTCCTACGAGCAGTACTTC | CASSGFDSQSSYEQYF
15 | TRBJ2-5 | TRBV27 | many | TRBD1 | TGTGCCAGCAGTTCAGGACAGGGAGGCCTAGGGACCCAGTACTTC | CASSSGQGGLGTQYF
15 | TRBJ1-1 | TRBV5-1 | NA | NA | TGCGCCAGCGGCATTACAGGGCTAGCGGACACTGAAGCTTTCTTT | CASGITGLADTEAFF
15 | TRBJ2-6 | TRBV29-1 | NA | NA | TGCAGCGTTGGACAGGCCTTCTCTGGGGCCAACGTCCTGACTTTC | CSVGQAFSGANVLTF
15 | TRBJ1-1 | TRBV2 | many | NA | TGTGCCAGCACTCTCGACAGGAGCTTTAACACTGAAGCTTTCTTT | CASTLDRSFNTEAFF
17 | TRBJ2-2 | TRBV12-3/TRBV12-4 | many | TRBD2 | TGTGCCAGCAGTTTTAGTGTTTCTAGCGGGCTGACCGGGGAGCTGTTTTTT | CASSFSVSSGLTGELFF
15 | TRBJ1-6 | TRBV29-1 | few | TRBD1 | TGCAGCGTGAAACAGGGGAACGCCTATAATTCACCCCTCCACTTT | CSVKQGNAYNSPLHF
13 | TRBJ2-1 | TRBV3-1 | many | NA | TGTGCCAGCAGCCAAGGCAACTACAATGAGCAGTTCTTC | CASSQGNYNEQFF
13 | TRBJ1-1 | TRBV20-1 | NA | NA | TGCAGTGCTTCCTCACGAAGGAACACTGAAGCTTTCTTT | CSASSRRNTEAFF
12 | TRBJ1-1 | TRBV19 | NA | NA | TGTGCCAGTAGCGTGGCAGGCACTGAAGCTTTCTTT | CASSVAGTEAFF
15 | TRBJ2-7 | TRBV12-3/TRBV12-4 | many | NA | TGTGCCAGCAGCTCCCTTGGTGCGGGGACCTACGAGCAGTACTTC | CASSSLGAGTYEQYF
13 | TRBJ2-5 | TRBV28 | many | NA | TGTGCCAGCAGTCCCCTTCAGGCGGAGACCCAGTACTTC | CASSPLQAETQYF
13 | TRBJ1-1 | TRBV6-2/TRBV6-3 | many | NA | TGTGCCAGCAGTATAATACAGGGAACTGAAGCTTTCTTT | CASSIIQGTEAFF
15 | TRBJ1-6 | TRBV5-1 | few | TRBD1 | TGCGCCAGCAGCTTGGGGGGGACAGGTTCTTCACCCCTCCACTTT | CASSLGGTGSSPLHF
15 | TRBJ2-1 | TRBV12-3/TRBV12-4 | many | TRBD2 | TGTGCCAGCAGTGTAGCGGGAGCTTCGGCCAATGAGCAGTTCTTC | CASSVAGASANEQFF
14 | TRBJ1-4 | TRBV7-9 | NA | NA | TGTGCCAGCAGCCCAGGGGTGGCTAATGAAAAACTGTTTTTT | CASSPGVANEKLFF
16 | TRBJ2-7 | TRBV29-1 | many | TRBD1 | TGCAGCGTTGAACGCTACAAGGGACAGGGTGCCTACGAGCAGTACTTC | CSVERYKGQGAYEQYF
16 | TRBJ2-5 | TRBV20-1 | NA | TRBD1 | TGCAGTGCTACGAACCGGGACAGGGGATACCAAGAGACCCAGTACTTC | CSATNRDRGYQETQYF
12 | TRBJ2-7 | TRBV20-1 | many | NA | TGCAGTGCTAGAGAGACCCTTTACGAGCAGTACTTC | CSARETLYEQYF
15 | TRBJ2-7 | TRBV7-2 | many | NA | TGTGCCAGCAGCTTAGAGGGGGGAGGGCCTGGCGAGCAGTACTTC | CASSLEGGGPGEQYF
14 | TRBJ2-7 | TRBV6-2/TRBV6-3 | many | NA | TGTGCCAGCAGTTCAGGGGACGCCTCCTACGAGCAGTACTTC | CASSSGDASYEQYF
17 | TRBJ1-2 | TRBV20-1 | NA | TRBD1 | TGCAGTGCCAAATACAACCGTGGGGGGACAGGGGGGTATGGCTACACCTTC | CSAKYNRGGTGGYGYTF
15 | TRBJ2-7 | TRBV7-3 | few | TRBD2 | TGTGCCAGCAGCTTAATGACGGGAGGGCCCTACGAGCAGTACTTC | CASSLMTGGPYEQYF
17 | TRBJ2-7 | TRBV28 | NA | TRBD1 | TGTGCCAGCAGTTCCAATAGGTTCTACAGGGGGGATTACGAGCAGTACTTC | CASSSNRFYRGDYEQYF
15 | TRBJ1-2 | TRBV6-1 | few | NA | TGTGCCAGCAGCACGTGGGGGACGGCTAACTATGGCCACACCTTC | CASSTWGTANYGHTF
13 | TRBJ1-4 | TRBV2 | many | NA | TGTGCCAGCAGAGAGCATCAGGGAGGAAAACTGTTTTTT | CASREHQGGKLFF
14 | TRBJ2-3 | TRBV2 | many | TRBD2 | TGTGCCAGCAGTGTAGCGGGCAGCACAGATACGCAGTATTTT | CASSVAGSTDTQYF
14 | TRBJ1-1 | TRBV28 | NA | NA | TGTGCCAGCAGGTGGGGGGGCTCTGAGGCTGAAGCTTTCTTT | CASRWGGSEAEAFF
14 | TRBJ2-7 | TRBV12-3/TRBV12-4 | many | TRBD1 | TGTGCCAGCACCCTAGGGGGCCAGGGCGACGAGCAGTACTTC | CASTLGGQGDEQYF
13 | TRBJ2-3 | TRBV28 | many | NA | TGTGCCAGCAGCATTGTTAGCACAGATACGCAGTATTTT | CASSIVSTDTQYF
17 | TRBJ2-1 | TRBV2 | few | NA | TGTGCCATCAGTGATCAAGCAGGAGGACGAGCCTACAATGAGCAGTTCTTC | CAISDQAGGRAYNEQFF